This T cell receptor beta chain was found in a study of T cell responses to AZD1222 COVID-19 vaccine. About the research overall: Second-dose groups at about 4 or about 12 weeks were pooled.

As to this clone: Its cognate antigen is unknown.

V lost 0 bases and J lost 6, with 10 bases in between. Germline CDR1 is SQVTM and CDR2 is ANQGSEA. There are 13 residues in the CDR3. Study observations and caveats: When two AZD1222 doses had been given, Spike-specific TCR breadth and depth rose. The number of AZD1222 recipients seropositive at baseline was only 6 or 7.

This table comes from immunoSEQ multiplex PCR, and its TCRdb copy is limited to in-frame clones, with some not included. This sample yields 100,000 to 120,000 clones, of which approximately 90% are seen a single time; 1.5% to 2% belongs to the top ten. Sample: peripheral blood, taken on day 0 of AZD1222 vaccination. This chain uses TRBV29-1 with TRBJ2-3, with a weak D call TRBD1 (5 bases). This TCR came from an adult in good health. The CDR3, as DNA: TGCAGCGTTGAAGATCAGGGAACGGATACGCAGTATTTT. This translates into CSVEDQGTDTQYF.